These T cell receptor beta chains were read from a single sample in a study of beta chain features in type 1 diabetes. Repertoires were generated with immunoSEQ multiplex PCR, while TCRdb's copy carries only in-frame clones and drops some. This table holds hundreds of thousands of clones, around 15% found once. Sequencing input: naive CD4+ T cells from blood. The receptor set was obtained from a man younger than 35 with type 1 diabetes. The CDR3 runs from the conserved cysteine through the conserved F or W. A D gene is named only where the DNA matches it firmly. Not every row has a clone size; where given, it reads once, few, many or a size class.

V	size	D	J	CDR3	DNA
TRBV19	few	NA	TRBJ1-1	CASSYPRTEAFF	TGTGCCAGTTCTTACCCCAGGACTGAAGCTTTCTTT
TRBV7-9	NA	NA	TRBJ1-4	CASSSVGPANEKLFF	TGTGCCAGCAGCTCCGTCGGTCCAGCTAATGAAAAACTGTTTTTT
TRBV29-1	few	TRBD2	TRBJ2-4	CSVGEGTKNIQYF	TGCAGCGTTGGGGAGGGGACCAAAAACATTCAGTACTTC
TRBV23-1	few	NA	TRBJ2-5	CASSPQADQETQYF	TGCGCCAGCAGTCCCCAGGCAGATCAAGAGACCCAGTACTTC
TRBV5-1	few	NA	TRBJ1-4	CASSLDSSNEKLFF	TGCGCCAGCAGCTTGGACAGCTCGAATGAAAAACTGTTTTTT
TRBV14	NA	NA	TRBJ1-1	CASSHFDGHEAFF	TGTGCCAGCAGCCACTTCGACGGTCATGAAGCTTTCTTT
TRBV2	few	NA	TRBJ1-1	CASIGGTEAFF	TGTGCCAGCATCGGGGGCACTGAAGCTTTCTTT
TRBV5-1	few	NA	TRBJ2-5	CASSLNWTPQETQYF	TGCGCCAGCAGTCTAAACTGGACTCCCCAAGAGACCCAGTACTTC
TRBV30	NA	TRBD1	TRBJ2-4	CAWSARGQRVYDKNIQYF	TGTGCCTGGAGTGCAAGGGGGCAGAGGGTATATGACAAAAACATTCAGTACTTC
TRBV14	few	NA	TRBJ2-1	CASSQEFTNPYNEQFF	TGTGCCAGCAGCCAAGAGTTTACCAACCCCTACAATGAGCAGTTCTTC
TRBV28	few	NA	TRBJ1-5	CASSVAMFNQPQHF	TGTGCCAGCAGTGTTGCCATGTTCAATCAGCCCCAGCATTTT
TRBV18	NA	NA	TRBJ1-1	CASSPGSPNTEAFF	TGTGCCAGCTCACCAGGCAGTCCAAACACTGAAGCTTTCTTT
TRBV5-1	NA	NA	TRBJ2-2	CASSSSAVFVTGELFF	TGCGCCAGCAGCTCCTCTGCCGTCTTTGTTACCGGGGAGCTGTTTTTT
TRBV7-2	few	TRBD1	TRBJ1-6	CASSLPDRGVLTLHF	TGTGCCAGCAGCTTACCGGACAGGGGGGTACTCACCCTCCACTTT
TRBV10-3	few	TRBD1	TRBJ2-4	CAIRGDRGQNIQYF	TGTGCCATCAGGGGGGACAGGGGACAAAACATTCAGTACTTC
TRBV7-9	NA	NA	TRBJ2-4	CASSWGSEIAKNIQYF	TGTGCCAGCAGCTGGGGATCGGAGATAGCCAAAAACATTCAGTACTTC
TRBV30	NA	TRBD1	TRBJ1-2	CAWTRRGQGVYGYTF	TGTGCCTGGACCCGAAGGGGACAGGGCGTATATGGCTACACCTTC
TRBV11-3	NA	TRBD1	TRBJ2-1	CASSSGQGTYNEQFF	TGTGCCAGCAGCTCAGGACAGGGGACTTACAATGAGCAGTTCTTC
TRBV19	few	TRBD2	TRBJ2-1	CASRVTSGSSYNEQFF	TGTGCCAGTAGGGTTACTAGCGGGAGCTCCTACAATGAGCAGTTCTTC
TRBV9	NA	NA	TRBJ2-2	CASSGTRGGHTGELFF	TGTGCCAGCAGCGGTACTCGTGGGGGGCACACCGGGGAGCTGTTTTTT